Listed here is a single T cell receptor beta chain. The sample belongs to a study of blood T cell repertoires in COVID-19. Study-level information: The United States, Italy and Spain were the sources of the acute and convalescent COVID-19 samples. The cDNA or gDNA used as material had been derived from T cells, B-cell-depleted T cells, or PBMCs.

The method was immunoSEQ multiplex PCR; TCRdb's version includes in-frame clones alone and lacks a portion of them. The table records 150,000 to 250,000 clones, about 93% of them present only once. The CDR3 sequence is 14 residues long. Germline assignment: CDR1 MNHEY and CDR2 SVGAGI. Trimming cost V 5 bases and J 8 bases; bases outside gene matches: 11. The sequencing input was peripheral blood. This TCR derives from a man aged 25-40 years with COVID-19, enrolled during active disease. The rearrangement uses TRBV6-5 and TRBJ1-2, with 7 positions matching TRBD1. CDR3 sequence reads: CASSPPGQPGGYTF. As DNA, the CDR3 is TGTGCCAGCAGTCCCCCGGGACAGCCTGGGGGCTACACCTTC.